Listed here are 9 T cell receptor beta chains from one sample, sequenced in a study of T cells after yellow fever vaccination. TCRdb processed the 5' RACE reads anew with MiXCR; each CDR3 protein has one entry. The table records over 85,000 distinct CDR3 sequences, 7.5% to 10% of them present only once. The material was CD8+ T cells not binding an NS4B(214-222) dextramer, sorted from PBMCs, obtained around 15 days after the first yellow fever vaccination. The receptor set was obtained from a young man who received the YFV17D yellow fever vaccine.

The sample holds a few counts of this clonotype. The chain is built from TRBV10-2 and TRBJ1-5; no firm D call. This CDR3 contains 15 residues. Trimming shortened V by 4 bases and J by 0 bases, and 10 bases separated the two germline ends. CDR1 and CDR2 from the germline V gene are WSHSY and SAAADI. The CDR3 is CASSGSRLSNQPQHF. CDR3 sequence (DNA): TGCGCCAGCAGTGGGAGTCGACTTAGCAATCAGCCCCAGCATTTT.

The genes are TRBV4-3 and TRBJ1-4; no definite D call. V lost 0 bases to trimming and J lost 8 bases, with 10 bases between them. Looked up from germline, CDR1 is LGHNA and CDR2 is YSLEER. The CDR3 runs to 14 residues. The DNA of the CDR3 is TGCGCCAGCAGCCAAGATCCCAGACCAGAAAAACTGTTTTTT. Amino acid sequence: CASSQDPRPEKLFF.

This clonotype was counted many times. The J gene is TRBJ1-1, the V gene TRBV27; no clear D gene. CDR1 is MNHEY, CDR2 SMNVEV, per germline (reference sequence). Trimming stripped 5 bases from V and 4 bases from J, with 11 bases between. The CDR3 contains 13 residues. CDR3 nucleotides: TGTGCCAGCAGTATGGGCCTTACCACTGAAGCTTTCTTT. It yields the protein CASSMGLTTEAFF.

This clonotype was counted between two and nine times. This sequence joins TRBV12-3 or TRBV12-4 and TRBJ1-3, with 7 positions matching TRBD1. This CDR3 comprises 14 residues. V was pared by 2 bases and J by 4 bases, with 2 bases of the junction left unmatched. DNA of the CDR3: TGTGCCAGCAGTTTATCAGGGGGAGGAAACACCATATATTTT. Translation gives CASSLSGGGNTIYF.

V gene TRBV7-6 combines with J gene TRBJ2-3, with D maybe TRBD2 (6 bases). Germline V gives CDR1 SGHVS, CDR2 FNYEAQ. The CDR3 sequence is 15 residues long. V dropped 1 base and J dropped 2 bases, with 10 bases sitting between them. Written as DNA, the CDR3 is TGTGCCAGCAGCTTAGTAGGAGGGGACACAGATACGCAGTATTTT. Protein: CASSLVGGDTDTQYF.

This clonotype was counted between two and nine times. The chain employs TRBV5-5 and TRBJ2-7; no clear D. The germline CDR1 and CDR2 sequences are SGHKS and YYEKEE (reference sequence). There are 16 residues in the CDR3. Deletions cut 2 bases from V and 2 bases from J, with 17 bases between. The DNA of the CDR3 is TGTGCCAGCAGCTTCCCCTCCGACAAGCCAGCCTACGAGCAGTACTTC. Translating gives CASSFPSDKPAYEQYF.

This clonotype was observed a few times. The chain links TRBV24-1 to TRBJ2-3; the D gene is possibly TRBD1 (5 bases). CDR1 KGHDR and CDR2 SFDVKD come from the germline V gene. The CDR3 runs to 15 residues. V was cut by 7 bases and J by 0 bases, with 13 bases left in between. The CDR3 sequence: CATSDPGISTDTQYF. The CDR3 DNA reads TGTGCCACCAGCGACCCAGGGATCAGCACAGATACGCAGTATTTT.

The J gene is TRBJ2-3, the V gene TRBV7-3, with 9 positions matching TRBD2. The CDR3 is 15 residues long. Looked up from germline, CDR1 is SGHTA and CDR2 is FQGTGA. The ends lost 1 base at V and 4 bases at J; junction bases unmatched: 3. The CDR3 loop is CASSLIAGGADTQYF. CDR3 sequence (DNA): TGTGCCAGCAGCTTAATTGCGGGGGGGGCAGATACGCAGTATTTT.

This clonotype occurred a few times. This chain connects TRBV5-4 to TRBJ2-3; 12 nucleotides agree with TRBD1. CDR1 is SGHNT, CDR2 YYREEE, per germline (reference sequence). J lost 4 bases, V lost 6 bases, and 3 bases had no gene match. The CDR3 totals 14 residues. CDR3 coding DNA: TGTGCCAGCACCGGGACAGGGGGCGCAGATACGCAGTATTTT. Translated, it gives CASTGTGGADTQYF.